This note documents a single T cell receptor beta chain sequence. Its specificity is unknown. TCRdb redid the calling of the reads with MiXCR, one entry per CDR3 protein. The sample comprises 500,000 or so distinct CDR3 sequences, 15% to 20% of which are singletons, and 24% rests with the top ten. The sample comes from a study of T cell repertoires in cytomegalovirus infection. Study results and limitations: Clonotypes of TCR beta that were HLA-C-restricted and CMV-specific dominated the ex vivo response.

CDR1 is DFQATT and CDR2 is SNEGSKA in the germline V gene (reference sequence). V was clipped by 3 bases and J by 0 bases, with 12 bases between them. CDR3 size: 14 residues. The genes are TRBV20-1 and TRBJ2-7, with D tentatively TRBD1 (6 bases). The material sequenced was CD8+ T cells from PBMCs. The receptor was derived from a human donor in good health (CMV status not recorded). Some clones in this sample may be carry-over from other donors' samples. The CDR3 sequence is CSARHPDSSYEQYF. The CDR3 bases are TGCAGTGCTAGGCACCCGGACAGCTCCTACGAGCAGTACTTC.